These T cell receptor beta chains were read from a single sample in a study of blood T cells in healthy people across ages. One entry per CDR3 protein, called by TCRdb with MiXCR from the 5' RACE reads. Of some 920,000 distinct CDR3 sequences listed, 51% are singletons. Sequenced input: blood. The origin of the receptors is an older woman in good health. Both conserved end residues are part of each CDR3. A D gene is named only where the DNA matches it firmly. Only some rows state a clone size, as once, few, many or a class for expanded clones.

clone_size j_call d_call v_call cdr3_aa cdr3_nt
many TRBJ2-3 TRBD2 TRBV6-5 CASSYGLAGTDTQYF TGCGCCAGCAGCTATGGACTAGCGGGGACAGATACGCAGTATTTT
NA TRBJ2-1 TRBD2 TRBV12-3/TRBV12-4 CASRLGLSSYNEQFF TGTGCCAGCAGGTTGGGACTAAGCTCCTACAATGAGCAGTTCTTC
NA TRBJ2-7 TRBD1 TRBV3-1 CASSRTTGHEQYF TGTGCCAGCAGCCGAACGACAGGGCACGAGCAGTACTTC
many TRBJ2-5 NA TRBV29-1 CSVGDSPTREQYF TGCAGCGTTGGTGACTCGCCTACTAGGGAGCAGTACTTC
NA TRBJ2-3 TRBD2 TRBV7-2 CASALAGTTDTQYF TGTGCCAGTGCGTTAGCGGGAACCACAGATACGCAGTATTTT
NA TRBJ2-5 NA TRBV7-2 CASSTRQQETQYF TGTGCCAGCAGCACAAGACAGCAAGAGACCCAGTACTTC
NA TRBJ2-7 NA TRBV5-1 CASSLEGGQGLDEQYF TGCGCCAGCAGCTTGGAAGGTGGGCAGGGATTAGACGAGCAGTACTTC
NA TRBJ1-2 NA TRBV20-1 CSSPDQDYGYTF TGCAGTAGCCCCGATCAGGACTATGGCTACACCTTC
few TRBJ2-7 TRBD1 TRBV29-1 CSVFRGQDSYEQYF TGCAGCGTTTTTAGGGGACAGGACTCCTACGAGCAGTACTTC
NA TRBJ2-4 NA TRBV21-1 CASSKGVGGLLNIQYF TGTGCCAGCAGCAAAGGAGTGGGGGGACTCCTAAACATTCAGTACTTC
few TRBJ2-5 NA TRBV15 CATSRDHGGLGTQYF TGTGCCACCAGCAGAGATCATGGGGGTTTGGGGACCCAGTACTTC
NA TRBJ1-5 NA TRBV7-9 CASSSGGVGQPQHF TGTGCCAGCAGCTCTGGGGGGGTGGGTCAGCCCCAGCATTTT
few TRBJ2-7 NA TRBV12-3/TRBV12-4 CASRVAGYYEQYF TGTGCCAGCCGTGTCGCGGGGTACTACGAGCAGTACTTC
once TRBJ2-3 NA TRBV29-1 CSVPHGGRADTQYF TGCAGCGTTCCCCACGGAGGACGGGCAGATACGCAGTATTTT
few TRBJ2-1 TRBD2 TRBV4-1 CASSQDRAGVYNEQFF TGCGCCAGCAGCCAAGATCGGGCGGGAGTCTACAATGAGCAGTTCTTC
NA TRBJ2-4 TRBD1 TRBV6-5 CASSYIPGQAGTKNIQYF TGTGCCAGCAGTTATATCCCGGGACAGGCGGGGACCAAAAACATTCAGTACTTC
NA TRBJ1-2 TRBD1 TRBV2 CASRDTGTGVRDITF TGTGCCAGCAGAGACACCGGGACAGGGGTCCGCGACATCACCTTC
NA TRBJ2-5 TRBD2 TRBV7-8 CASSSLSGPQETQYF TGTGCCAGCAGCTCTCTTAGCGGGCCACAAGAGACCCAGTACTTC
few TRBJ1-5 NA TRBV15 CATSREASVVGQPQHF TGTGCCACCAGCAGAGAAGCTTCGGTAGTCGGTCAGCCCCAGCATTTT
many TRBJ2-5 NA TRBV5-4 CASSLVGIVGVQETQYF TGTGCCAGCAGCTTGGTGGGAATCGTAGGGGTGCAAGAGACCCAGTACTTC
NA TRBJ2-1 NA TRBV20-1 CSAKELRSSYNEQFF TGCAGTGCTAAGGAGCTCCGGAGCTCCTACAATGAGCAGTTCTTC
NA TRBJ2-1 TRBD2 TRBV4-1 CASSHLAGELNEQFF TGCGCCAGCAGCCATCTAGCGGGAGAGCTCAATGAGCAGTTCTTC
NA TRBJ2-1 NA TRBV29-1 CSVRGDAEQFF TGCAGCGTCCGAGGGGATGCTGAGCAGTTCTTC
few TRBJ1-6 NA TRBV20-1 CSARAITNSPLHF TGCAGTGCTAGAGCCATCACTAATTCACCCCTCCACTTT
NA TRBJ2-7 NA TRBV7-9 CASSPRFQPLYEQYF TGTGCCAGCAGCCCCCGCTTTCAGCCCCTCTACGAGCAGTACTTC
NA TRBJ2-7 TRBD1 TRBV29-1 CSVWDRGVGEQYF TGCAGCGTTTGGGACAGGGGGGTTGGCGAGCAGTACTTC
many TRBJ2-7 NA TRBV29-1 CSVGKGVNEQYF TGCAGCGTTGGGAAGGGCGTAAACGAGCAGTACTTC
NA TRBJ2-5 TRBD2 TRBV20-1 CSARAGGGETQYF TGCAGTGCTAGAGCGGGGGGAGGGGAGACCCAGTACTTC
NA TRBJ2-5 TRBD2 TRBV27 CASKDSSGSLWGQETQYF TGTGCCAGCAAGGACTCTAGCGGGAGTCTATGGGGCCAAGAGACCCAGTACTTC
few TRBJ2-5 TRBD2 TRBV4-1 CASSQDWLAGVKTQYF TGCGCCAGCAGCCAAGATTGGCTAGCGGGAGTAAAGACCCAGTACTTC
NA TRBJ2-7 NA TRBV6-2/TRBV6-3 CASRRPGGHYEQYF TGTGCCAGCAGACGTCCTGGGGGACACTACGAGCAGTACTTC
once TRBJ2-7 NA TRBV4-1 CASSQIIQGRDKAQYF TGTGCCAGCAGCCAAATAATTCAGGGAAGGGATAAGGCCCAGTACTTC
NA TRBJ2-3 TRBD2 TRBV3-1 CASSQVRESWGRTDTQYF TGTGCCAGCAGCCAAGTGCGGGAGTCCTGGGGGAGAACAGATACGCAGTATTTT
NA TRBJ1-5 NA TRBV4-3 CASSQDLANQPQHF TGCGCCAGCAGCCAAGACCTGGCAAATCAGCCCCAGCATTTT
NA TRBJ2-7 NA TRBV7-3 CASSLTVTASGYEQYF TGTGCCAGCAGCTTAACCGTCACTGCTTCGGGCTACGAGCAGTACTTC
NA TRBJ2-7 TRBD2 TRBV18 CASSASGSSSSYEQYF TGTGCCAGCTCGGCTAGCGGGAGTTCGAGCTCCTACGAGCAGTACTTC
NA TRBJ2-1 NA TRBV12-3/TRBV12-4 CASSLSSASSYNEQFF TGTGCCAGCAGTTTATCGTCAGCCAGCTCCTACAATGAGCAGTTCTTC
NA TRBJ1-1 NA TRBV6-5 CASSYSLQLEAFF TGTGCCAGCAGTTACAGCTTACAGCTTGAAGCTTTCTTT
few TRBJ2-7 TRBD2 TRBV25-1 CASSDRGLAGGSYEQYF TGTGCCAGCAGTGACAGGGGGCTAGCGGGAGGCTCCTACGAGCAGTACTTC